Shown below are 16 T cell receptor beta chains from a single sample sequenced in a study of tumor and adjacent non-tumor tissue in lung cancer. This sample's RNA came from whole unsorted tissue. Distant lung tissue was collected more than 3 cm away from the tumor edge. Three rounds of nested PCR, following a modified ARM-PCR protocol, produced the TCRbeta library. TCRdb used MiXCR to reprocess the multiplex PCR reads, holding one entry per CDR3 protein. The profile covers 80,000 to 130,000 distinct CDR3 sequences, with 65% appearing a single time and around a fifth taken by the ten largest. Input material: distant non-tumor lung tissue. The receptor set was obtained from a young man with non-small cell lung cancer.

The CDR3 bases are TGTGCCAGCAGTCCCCTTCCAGATACGCAGTATTTT. This gives the protein CASSPLPDTQYF. This chain connects TRBV12-3 or TRBV12-4 to TRBJ2-3; no reliable D call. Trimming stripped 5 bases from V and 4 bases from J, with 7 bases between. The CDR3 consists of 12 residues.

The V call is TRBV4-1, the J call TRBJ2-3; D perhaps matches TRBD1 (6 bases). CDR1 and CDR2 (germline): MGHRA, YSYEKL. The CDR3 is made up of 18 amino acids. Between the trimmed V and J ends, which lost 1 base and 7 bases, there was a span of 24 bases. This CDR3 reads CASSQAGSSLAGTYTQYF. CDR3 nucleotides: TGCGCCAGCAGCCAAGCAGGTTCGTCTCTAGCTGGGACATATACGCAGTATTTT.

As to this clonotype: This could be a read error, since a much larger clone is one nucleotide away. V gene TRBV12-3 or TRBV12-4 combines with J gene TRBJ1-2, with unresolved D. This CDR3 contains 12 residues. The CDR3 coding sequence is TGTGCCAGCAGTTTAAATAACTATGGCTACGCCTTC. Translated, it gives CASSLNNYGYAF.

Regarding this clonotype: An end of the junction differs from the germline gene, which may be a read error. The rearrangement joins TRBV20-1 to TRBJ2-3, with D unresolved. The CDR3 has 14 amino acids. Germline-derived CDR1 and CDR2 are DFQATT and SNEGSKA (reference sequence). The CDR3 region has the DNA TGCAGTGCTAGAGATCGAAGGTCCTCAGATACACAGTATTTT. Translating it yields CSARDRRSSDTQYF.

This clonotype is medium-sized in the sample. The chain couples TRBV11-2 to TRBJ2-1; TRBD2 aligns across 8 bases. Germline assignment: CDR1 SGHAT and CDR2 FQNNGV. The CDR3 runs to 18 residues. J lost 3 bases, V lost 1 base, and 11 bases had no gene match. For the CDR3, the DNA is TGTGCCAGCAGCTTAGTGTGGGGAGCGGGAGCCGACTACAATGAGCAGTTCTTC. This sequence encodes CASSLVWGAGADYNEQFF.

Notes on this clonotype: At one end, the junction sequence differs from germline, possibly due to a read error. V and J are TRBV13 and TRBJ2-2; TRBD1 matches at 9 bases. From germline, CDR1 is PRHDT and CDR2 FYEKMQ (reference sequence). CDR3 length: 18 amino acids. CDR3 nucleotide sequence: TGTGCCAACAGCTCTCTTCCGGGACAGGGATTGAACACCGGGGAGCTGTTTTTT. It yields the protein CANSSLPGQGLNTGELFF.

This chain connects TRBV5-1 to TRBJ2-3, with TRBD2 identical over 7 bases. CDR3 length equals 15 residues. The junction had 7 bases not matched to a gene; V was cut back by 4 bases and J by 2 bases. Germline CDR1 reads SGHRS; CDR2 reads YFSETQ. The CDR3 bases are TGCGCCAGCAGCCCGCGGGGGACTTCCACAGATACGCAGTATTTT. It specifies CASSPRGTSTDTQYF.

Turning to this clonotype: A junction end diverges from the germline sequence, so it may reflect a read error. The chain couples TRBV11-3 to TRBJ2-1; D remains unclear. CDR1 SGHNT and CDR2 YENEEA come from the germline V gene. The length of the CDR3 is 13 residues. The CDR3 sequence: CANSPTSGNEQFF. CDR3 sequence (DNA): TGTGCCAACAGCCCCACGTCTGGCAATGAGCAGTTCTTC.

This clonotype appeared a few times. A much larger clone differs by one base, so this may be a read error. CDR3 coding DNA: TGTGCCATCAGTGATAAGTCTAGCGGGGGCCCCATAGATACGCAGTATTTT. It encodes CAISDKSSGGPIDTQYF. This chain uses TRBV10-3 with TRBJ2-3, with TRBD2 matching over 10 bases. CDR1 and CDR2 (germline): ENHRY, SYGVKD. Unmatched junction bases numbered 11, after V lost 3 bases and J lost 5 bases. This CDR3 comprises 17 residues.

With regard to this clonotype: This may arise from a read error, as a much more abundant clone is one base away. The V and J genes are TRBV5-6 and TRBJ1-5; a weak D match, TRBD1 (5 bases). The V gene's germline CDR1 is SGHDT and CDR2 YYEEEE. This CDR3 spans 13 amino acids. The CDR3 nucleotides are TGTACCAGCAGCCGGGGGAGCAATCAGCCCCAGCATTTT. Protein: CTSSRGSNQPQHF.

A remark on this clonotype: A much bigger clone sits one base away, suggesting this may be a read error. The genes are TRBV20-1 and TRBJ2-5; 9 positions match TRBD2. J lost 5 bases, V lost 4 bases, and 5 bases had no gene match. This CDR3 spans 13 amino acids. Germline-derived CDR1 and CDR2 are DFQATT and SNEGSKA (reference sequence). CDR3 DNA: TGCAGTGCTATAATGAGCGGGAGGGAGACCCAGTACTTC. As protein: CSAIMSGRETQYF.

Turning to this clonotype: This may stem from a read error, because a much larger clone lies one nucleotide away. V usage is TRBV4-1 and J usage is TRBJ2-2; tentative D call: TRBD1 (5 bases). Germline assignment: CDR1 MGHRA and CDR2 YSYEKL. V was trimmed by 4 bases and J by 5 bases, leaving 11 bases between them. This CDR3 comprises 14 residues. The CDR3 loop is CASSPRTWTGELFF. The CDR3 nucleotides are TGCGCCAGCAGCCCCCGGACATGGACCGGGGAGCTGTTTTTT.

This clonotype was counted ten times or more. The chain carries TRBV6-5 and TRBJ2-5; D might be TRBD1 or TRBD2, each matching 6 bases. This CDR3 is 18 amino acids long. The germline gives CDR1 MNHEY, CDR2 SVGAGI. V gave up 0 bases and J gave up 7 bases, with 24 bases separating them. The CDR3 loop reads CASSYSSPPSGAGGTQYF. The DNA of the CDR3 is TGTGCCAGCAGTTACTCCTCACCCCCCTCAGGGGCCGGGGGGACCCAGTACTTC.

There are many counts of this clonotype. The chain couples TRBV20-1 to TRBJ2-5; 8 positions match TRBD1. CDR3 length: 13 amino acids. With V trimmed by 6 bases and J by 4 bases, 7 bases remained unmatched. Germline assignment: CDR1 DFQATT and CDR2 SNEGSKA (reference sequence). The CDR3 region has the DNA TGCAGTGCAACAGGGGGTACTGGAGAGACCCAGTACTTC. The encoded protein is CSATGGTGETQYF.

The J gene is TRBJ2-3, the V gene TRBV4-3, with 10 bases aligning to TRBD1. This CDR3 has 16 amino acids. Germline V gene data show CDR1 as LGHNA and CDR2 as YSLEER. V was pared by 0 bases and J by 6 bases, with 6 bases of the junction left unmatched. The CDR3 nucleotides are TGCGCCAGCAGCCAAGACGGGACAGGGGCCTTTGATACGCAGTATTTT. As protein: CASSQDGTGAFDTQYF.

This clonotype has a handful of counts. The CDR3 nucleotides read TGTGCCAGCAGCTTAGAGGTGGGAGAGACTGAAGCTTTCTTT. Its protein product is CASSLEVGETEAFF. The chain couples TRBV11-1 to TRBJ1-1; D gene uncertain. CDR1 and CDR2 (germline): SGHAT, FQDESV (reference sequence). Trimming shortened V by 1 base and J by 5 bases, and 11 bases separated the two germline ends. The CDR3 is 14 residues long.